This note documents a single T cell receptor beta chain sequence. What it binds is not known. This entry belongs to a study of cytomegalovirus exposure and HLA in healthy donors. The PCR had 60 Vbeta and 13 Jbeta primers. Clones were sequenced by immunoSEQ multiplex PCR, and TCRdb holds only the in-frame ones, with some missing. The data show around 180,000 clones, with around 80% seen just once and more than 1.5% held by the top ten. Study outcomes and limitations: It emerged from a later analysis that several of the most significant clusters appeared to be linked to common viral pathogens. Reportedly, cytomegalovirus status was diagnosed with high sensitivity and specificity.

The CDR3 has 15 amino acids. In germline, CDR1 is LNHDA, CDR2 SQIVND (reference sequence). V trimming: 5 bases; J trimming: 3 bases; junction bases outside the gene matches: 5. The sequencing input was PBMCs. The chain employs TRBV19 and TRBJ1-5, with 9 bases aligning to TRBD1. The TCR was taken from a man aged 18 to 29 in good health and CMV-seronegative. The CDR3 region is CASSADRGTNQPQHF. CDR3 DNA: TGTGCCAGTAGTGCCGACAGGGGGACCAATCAGCCCCAGCATTTT.